The T cell receptor (beta chain) described here comes from a study of cytomegalovirus exposure and HLA in healthy donors. From germline, CDR1 is SEHNR and CDR2 FQNEAQ (reference sequence). This CDR3 spans 14 amino acids. This clone was counted between two and nine times. Use of 60 Vbeta and 13 Jbeta primers characterized the PCR. Sequencing used immunoSEQ multiplex PCR; TCRdb keeps in-frame clones, though not all of them. The profile shows about 210,000 clones, around 82% of them singletons. Sequencing was performed on PBMCs. The chain has TRBV7-9 and TRBJ2-5; 8 bases fit TRBD1. The J call is doubtful: the DNA matches TRBJ2-7 better. The sequence was obtained from a woman under 40 in good health and CMV-seropositive. The CDR3 here is CASARQGRSYEQYF. CDR3 DNA sequence: TGTGCCAGCGCCCGACAGGGGCGATCCTACGAGCAGTACTTC.